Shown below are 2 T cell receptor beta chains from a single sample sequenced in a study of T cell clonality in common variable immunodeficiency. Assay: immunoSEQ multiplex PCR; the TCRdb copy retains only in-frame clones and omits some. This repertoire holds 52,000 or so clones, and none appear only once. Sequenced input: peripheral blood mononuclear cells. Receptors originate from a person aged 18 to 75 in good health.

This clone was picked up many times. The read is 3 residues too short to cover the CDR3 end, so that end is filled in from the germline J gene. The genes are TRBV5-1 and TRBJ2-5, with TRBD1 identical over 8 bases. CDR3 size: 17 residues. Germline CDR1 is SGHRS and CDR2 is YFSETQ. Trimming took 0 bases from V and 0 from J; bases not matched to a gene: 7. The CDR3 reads CASSLASRGPYQETQYF. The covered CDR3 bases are TGCGCCAGCAGCTTGGCCTCCAGGGGGCCGTACCAAGAGACC.

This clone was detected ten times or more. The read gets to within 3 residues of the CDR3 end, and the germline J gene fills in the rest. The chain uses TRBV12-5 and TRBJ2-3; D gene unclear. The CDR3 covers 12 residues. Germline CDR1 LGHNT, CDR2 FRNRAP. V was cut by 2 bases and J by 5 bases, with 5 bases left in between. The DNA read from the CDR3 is TGTGCTAGTGGTTTGAGGGTAGATACG. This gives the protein CASGLRVDT. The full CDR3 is CASGLRVDTQYF. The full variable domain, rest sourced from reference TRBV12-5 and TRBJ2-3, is DARVTQTPRHKVTEMGQEVTMRCQPILGHNTVFWYRQTMMQGLELLAYFRNRAPLDDSGMPKDRFSAEMPDATLATLKIQPSEPRDSAVYFCASGLRVDTQYFGPGTRLTVL.